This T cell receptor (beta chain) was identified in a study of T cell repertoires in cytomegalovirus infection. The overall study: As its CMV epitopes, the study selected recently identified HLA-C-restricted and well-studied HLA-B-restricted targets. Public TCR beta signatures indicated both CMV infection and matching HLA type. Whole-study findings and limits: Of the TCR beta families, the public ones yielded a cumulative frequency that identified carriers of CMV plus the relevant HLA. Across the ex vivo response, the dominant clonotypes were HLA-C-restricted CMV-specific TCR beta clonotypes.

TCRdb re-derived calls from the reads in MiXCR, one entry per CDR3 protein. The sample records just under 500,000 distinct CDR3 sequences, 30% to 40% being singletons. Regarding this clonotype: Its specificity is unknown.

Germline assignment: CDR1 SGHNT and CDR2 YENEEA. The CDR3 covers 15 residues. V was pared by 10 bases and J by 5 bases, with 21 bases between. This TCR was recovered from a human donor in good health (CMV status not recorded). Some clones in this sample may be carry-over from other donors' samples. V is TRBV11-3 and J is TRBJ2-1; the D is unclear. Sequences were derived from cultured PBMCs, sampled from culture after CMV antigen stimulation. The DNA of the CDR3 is TGTGCCACGAGCCAACCGACCGGCTCGCACAATGAGCAGTTCTTC. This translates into CATSQPTGSHNEQFF.